These T cell receptor beta chains were read from a single sample in a study of breast tumors, draining lymph nodes, adjacent tissues. Using its own MiXCR run on the multiplex PCR reads, TCRdb lists one record per CDR3 protein. The table lists about 100,000 distinct CDR3 sequences, about 20% of them singletons, with around 1.3% in the top ten. The material sequenced was axillary lymph node tissue. These receptors all come from a female donor with breast cancer. Some clones in this sample may be carry-over from other donors' samples. Each CDR3 is given with its conserved first and last residue. The order of the fields is clone size, D gene, V gene, J gene, CDR3 DNA, CDR3 protein. D genes are given only for firm matches. The listing skips clone size in some rows; elsewhere it reads once, few, many or a size class.

few	TRBD2	TRBV28	TRBJ2-5	TGTGCCAGCAGTCCGGGGGGGGCGGGAGCAGAGACCCAGTACTTC	CASSPGGAGAETQYF
many	.	TRBV4-1	TRBJ2-1	TGCGCCAGCAGCCAAGTTCTCCCGTCCTACAATGAGCAGTTCTTC	CASSQVLPSYNEQFF
many	.	TRBV29-1	TRBJ2-7	TGCAGCGTTGAAGGGGGGGCATTACACGAGCAGTACTTC	CSVEGGALHEQYF
many	.	TRBV20-1	TRBJ1-4	TGCAGTGCTAGACGCAGGGGTTCGGGGGAAAAACTGTTTTTT	CSARRRGSGEKLFF
.	TRBD1	TRBV18	TRBJ1-2	TGTGCCAGCTCACCTGACACACAGGGGCTCGGTGACTACACCTTC	CASSPDTQGLGDYTF
.	.	TRBV18	TRBJ1-2	TGTGCCAGCCCACCACCAGACAGCATATATGGCTACACCTTC	CASPPPDSIYGYTF
many	TRBD2	TRBV7-3	TRBJ2-3	TGTGCCAGCAGCTTATGGGCACTAGCGGGAGGTGAAGATACGCAGTATTTT	CASSLWALAGGEDTQYF
many	TRBD2	TRBV15	TRBJ2-7	TGTGCCACCAGCAGAGCGGGGGGGGGGTACGAGCAGTACTTC	CATSRAGGGYEQYF
many	.	TRBV19	TRBJ2-2	TGTGCCAGTAGTGCGGCCACCCCCGGGGAGCTGTTTTTT	CASSAATPGELFF
.	TRBD1	TRBV5-6	TRBJ2-1	TGTGCCAGCAGTCAGAACCCCGGGACAGTCGTTCGTATATTCTACAATGAGCAGTTCTTC	CASSQNPGTVVRIFYNEQFF
many	TRBD1	TRBV5-1	TRBJ2-7	TGCGCCAGCAGCGCAGGGACAGGGGGAGACGAGCAGTACTTC	CASSAGTGGDEQYF
many	.	TRBV5-8	TRBJ1-4	TGTGCCAGCAAAACCAGGGCCGAAAAACTGTTTTTT	CASKTRAEKLFF
few	.	TRBV27	TRBJ1-5	TGTGCCAGCAGTTTGGGCCAGGGCAGCAATCAGCCCCAGCATTTT	CASSLGQGSNQPQHF
few	.	TRBV2	TRBJ2-4	TGTGCCAGCAGCTCTCTGGGGGCCCCCAAAAACATTCAGTACTTC	CASSSLGAPKNIQYF
once	.	TRBV7-6	TRBJ2-7	TGTGCCAGCAGCTACGGGGGCGGATCGCCCTTTCTTTTCTTC	CASSYGGGSPFLFF
many	TRBD1	TRBV20-1	TRBJ1-2	TGCAGTGTCCTCCCGACAGGGCGGCATGGCTACACCTTC	CSVLPTGRHGYTF
many	.	TRBV30	TRBJ1-5	TGTGCCTGGAGCGCAGGGACTAGCAATCAGCCCCAGCATTTT	CAWSAGTSNQPQHF
many	.	TRBV6-1	TRBJ2-7	TGTGCCAGCACCCTACAGGGCAGGGCCTACGAGCAGTACTTC	CASTLQGRAYEQYF
many	.	TRBV6-4	TRBJ2-5	TGTGCCAGCAGTCCGCGGGCCGGAGAGACCCAGTACTTC	CASSPRAGETQYF
many	.	TRBV5-1	TRBJ1-2	TGCGCCAGCAGCTCCACATTAAACTATGGCTACACCTTC	CASSSTLNYGYTF
.	.	TRBV27	TRBJ1-2	TGTGCCAGCAGTTTTTCCCCGGTCCCGCGACAGGCCATACGAGGCTACACCTTC	CASSFSPVPRQAIRGYTF
many	TRBD1	TRBV9	TRBJ2-3	TGTGCCAGCAGCGAGGGGGACAGACGCACAGATACGCAGTATTTT	CASSEGDRRTDTQYF
few	TRBD2	TRBV30	TRBJ2-5	TGTGCCTGGAGGGGGGGACTAGCGGGAGGGTTAGAGACCCAGTACTTC	CAWRGGLAGGLETQYF
many	TRBD1	TRBV11-2	TRBJ1-2	TGTGCCAGCAGCTTAGGACAGGGAGCTAACTATGGCTACACCTTC	CASSLGQGANYGYTF
many	TRBD1	TRBV27	TRBJ2-7	TGTGCCAGCAGTTTCGTGACAGGGGGCGCACCCTACGAGCAGTACTTC	CASSFVTGGAPYEQYF
many	.	TRBV5-1	TRBJ2-3	TGCGCCAGCAGCTTGGAGCCCGAAATAGGCACAGATACGCAGTATTTT	CASSLEPEIGTDTQYF
many	.	TRBV2	TRBJ1-3	TGTGCCAGCAGTGGCAGGGGTAACACCATATATTTT	CASSGRGNTIYF
.	.	TRBV20-1	TRBJ1-1	TGCAGCGCGCGGGTGAACACTGAAGCTTTCTTT	CSARVNTEAFF
.	.	TRBV7-2	TRBJ2-2	TGTGCCAGCAGCACCCGCGGCACCGGGGAGCTGTTTTTT	CASSTRGTGELFF
many	TRBD1	TRBV10-3	TRBJ2-7	TGTGCCATCAGTGATACAGGGGGTGCCTACGAGCAGTACTTC	CAISDTGGAYEQYF
many	TRBD1	TRBV2	TRBJ2-1	TGTGCCAGCAGCAAGACAGGGGATGAGCAGTTCTTC	CASSKTGDEQFF
.	.	TRBV11-2	TRBJ2-6	TGTGCCAGCAGCAGGAAAGCGTGGTTCTCTGGGGCCAACGTCCCGACTTTC	CASSRKAWFSGANVPTF
many	.	TRBV7-9	TRBJ1-4	TGTGCCAGCACCCCCCCGGGAGCCCATGAAAAACTGTTTTTT	CASTPPGAHEKLFF
many	.	TRBV9	TRBJ1-3	TGTGCCAGCAGCGTAGACGGAGCGGCTGGAAACACCATATATTTT	CASSVDGAAGNTIYF
.	.	TRBV28	TRBJ1-2	TGTGCCAGCAAGGTTGACTATGGCTACACCTTC	CASKVDYGYTF
.	TRBD2	TRBV28	TRBJ2-7	TGTGCCAGCAGCTCATACGGGACTAGCGGGAGTTTAGGCTACGAGCAGTACTTC	CASSSYGTSGSLGYEQYF
few	TRBD1	TRBV12-3/TRBV12-4	TRBJ1-1	TGTGCCAGCAGTTTTATTCCGGGACAGGGGCGGACTGAAGCTTTCTTT	CASSFIPGQGRTEAFF
many	.	TRBV4-1	TRBJ2-3	TGCGCCAGCAGCCAAGTATTTCGAACTAGTCAATCAGATACGCAGTATTTT	CASSQVFRTSQSDTQYF
.	.	TRBV5-4	TRBJ1-6	TGTGCCAGCAGCTTTGGCCCGGGGGGACTAAACTCCTATAATTCACCCCTCCACTTT	CASSFGPGGLNSYNSPLHF
.	TRBD1	TRBV27	TRBJ2-3	TGTGCCAGCAGTTTCACAGGGGGAGATACGCAGTATTTT	CASSFTGGDTQYF
.	TRBD1	TRBV12-3/TRBV12-4	TRBJ1-1	TGTGCCGGCAGTTCGTACACCGCGACAGGGGACGTGGAAGCTTTCTTT	CAGSSYTATGDVEAFF
.	.	TRBV20-1	TRBJ2-7	TGCAGTGGTAGGGATTCCTACGAGCAGTACTTT	CSGRDSYEQYF
many	.	TRBV14	TRBJ1-2	TGTGCCAGCAGCCAACTTCCCTACTATGGCTACACCTTC	CASSQLPYYGYTF
many	.	TRBV15	TRBJ1-6	TGTGCCACCAGCAGAGATAAGGGATTAAATTCACCCCTCCACTTT	CATSRDKGLNSPLHF
.	.	TRBV4-1	TRBJ2-2	TGCGCCAGCAGCTTCCGGGGCCTTGGGGTCCGGGAGCTGTTTTTT	CASSFRGLGVRELFF
many	.	TRBV19	TRBJ1-3	TGTGCCAGTACCATCGGGAGGCGGGATTTCTCTGGAAACACCATATATTTT	CASTIGRRDFSGNTIYF
few	TRBD1	TRBV20-1	TRBJ1-1	TGCAGTGCTCCGACAGGGACCGAAGCTTTCTTT	CSAPTGTEAFF
many	TRBD1	TRBV6-5	TRBJ2-3	TGTGCCAGCAGTCGCCGGGACAGGGGAACCACAGATACGCAGTATTTT	CASSRRDRGTTDTQYF
many	.	TRBV5-1	TRBJ2-7	TGCGCCAGCAGCCCATTCAGGGGGGGCCATGGATACGAGCAGTACTTC	CASSPFRGGHGYEQYF
many	.	TRBV2	TRBJ2-7	TGTGCCAGCAGTCGCCCTACAGGGCGAAAAACCTACGAGCAGTACTTC	CASSRPTGRKTYEQYF
many	.	TRBV4-1	TRBJ2-7	TGCGCCAGCAGCCAAACAGGGGAGGGCTCCTACGAGCAGTACTTC	CASSQTGEGSYEQYF
.	.	TRBV3-1	TRBJ2-3	TGTGCCAGCAGCTCACAAGGGCTGGGGGTGGTAGATACGCAGTATTTT	CASSSQGLGVVDTQYF